This T cell receptor (beta chain) was identified during a study of beta chain features in type 1 diabetes. The study's findings and limits: Possibly, sequencing cDNA over-represented cells that had high TCR expression levels. The naive, central memory and Treg TCRB repertoires of patients appeared to be more similar to one another than those of healthy donors. TCRB rearrangement may or may not be influenced by HLA type; here this remained unresolved.

Reverse transcribing all isolated RNA meant expressed TCRB transcripts were sequenced. Method: immunoSEQ multiplex PCR; TCRdb's copy keeps in-frame clones and lacks some. The repertoire has 900,000 or so clones, roughly 17% of them found once; the top ten carry 0.02% to 0.025%. All of the sorted populations showed purity greater than 98%. This clone was detected only once. The target antigen is unknown. This receptor was identified in a woman younger than 30 in good health. The sequencing sample was made of naive CD4+ T cells from blood.

The CDR3: CASSSLGGFVYEQYF. CDR3 sequence (DNA): TGTGCCAGCAGTTCCCTGGGGGGTTTCGTCTACGAGCAGTACTTC. V is TRBV28 and J is TRBJ2-7; perhaps TRBD2 as D (6 bases). This CDR3 region has 15 residues. Trimming left V 4 bases short and J 3 bases short, with 16 bases between. The germline V gene encodes CDR1 MDHEN and CDR2 SYDVKM. Using reference TRBV28 and TRBJ2-7 for the parts outside the CDR3, the full variable domain is DVKVTQSSRYLVKRTGEKVFLECVQDMDHENMFWYRQDPGLGLRLIYFSYDVKMKEKGDIPEGYSVSREKKERFSLILESASTNQTSMYLCASSSLGGFVYEQYFGPGTRLTVT.